A single sample gave rise to the 14 T cell receptor beta chains below, sequenced in a study of cytotoxic CD8 clonotypes in ibrutinib-treated CLL. Sequencing was performed with immunoSEQ multiplex PCR; in TCRdb, only in-frame clones are kept and a portion is missing. The table records about 92,000 clones, 70% to 80% of them present only once. The sequencing used PBMCs, collected after 24 months of ibrutinib treatment. Receptors originate from a human donor with chronic lymphocytic leukemia.

In its sample, this clone was seen once. This chain joins TRBV5-5 and TRBJ1-1; TRBD1 is a possible D gene (5 bases). Germline V lookup: CDR1 SGHKS, CDR2 YYEKEE (reference sequence). Trimming cost V 2 bases and J 0 bases, with 8 bases left between them. This CDR3 comprises 14 residues. CDR3: CASSFGGMNTEAFF. The CDR3, as DNA: TGTGCCAGCAGCTTCGGGGGAATGAACACTGAAGCTTTCTTT.

This clone was observed once. The chain carries TRBV4-3 and TRBJ1-3, with no clear D. CDR1 LGHNA and CDR2 YSLEER come from the germline V gene. This CDR3 region has 15 residues. Trimming removed 0 bases at V and 1 base at J, with 7 bases between. In nucleotides, the CDR3 is TGCGCCAGCAGCCAAGATCCTGGGTCTGGAAACACCATATATTTT. This translates into CASSQDPGSGNTIYF.

This clone was counted a few times. V and J are TRBV18 and TRBJ1-2; D remains unclear. Germline CDR1 KGHSH, CDR2 LQKENI. This CDR3 is built from 15 residues. The V end lost 0 bases, the J end lost 3 bases, and 11 bases lay between the germline ends. This chain's CDR3 is CASSPPNFSDYGYTF. CDR3 nucleotides: TGTGCCAGCTCACCACCGAACTTCTCTGACTATGGCTACACCTTC.

The chain employs TRBV12-2 and TRBJ1-5; the DNA was not compared with TRBD1, the D call given in the table. TRBV12-2 has pseudogene status. The CDR3 loop spans 19 amino acids. CDR3 residues: CASRFIRVTTGQGNQPQHF. For the CDR3, the DNA is TGTGCAAGTCGCTTCATCCGCGTTACAACGGGACAGGGGAATCAGCCCCAGCATTTT.

V is TRBV6-1 and J is TRBJ2-3; no reliable D call. In germline, CDR1 is MNHNS, CDR2 SASEGT. V was pared by 4 bases and J by 8 bases, with 16 bases between. The CDR3 totals 14 residues. The CDR3 loop is CASSVRSFSGTQYF. The CDR3 DNA follows: TGTGCCAGCAGTGTAAGGTCATTTTCGGGTACGCAGTATTTT.

The rearrangement links TRBV7-2 to TRBJ2-7, with a weak D call TRBD2 (5 bases). The germline V gene encodes CDR1 SGHTA and CDR2 FQGNSA. This CDR3 contains 14 residues. The V gene lost 4 bases and the J gene lost 6 bases, with 16 bases spanning the gap. In DNA form, the CDR3 reads TGTGCCAGCAGCTGGACTGCCCCCCCTCTCGAGCAGTACTTC. Encoded protein: CASSWTAPPLEQYF.

The rearrangement links TRBV27 to TRBJ2-7; D not certain. From germline, CDR1 is MNHEY and CDR2 SMNVEV (reference sequence). The CDR3 has 13 amino acids. Trimming left V 2 bases short and J 4 bases short, with 9 bases between. CDR3 nucleotides: TGTGCCAGCAGTTTACGTCCCCTATACGAGCAGTACTTC. Its protein is CASSLRPLYEQYF.

The chain couples TRBV10-3 to TRBJ2-5; 7 positions agree with TRBD2. V trimming: 0 bases; J trimming: 5 bases; junction bases outside the gene matches: 6. CDR3 length: 15 amino acids. Germline V CDR1 and CDR2: ENHRY, SYGVKD. The CDR3: CAISESYAGEETQYF. CDR3 sequence (DNA): TGTGCCATCAGTGAGTCGTATGCGGGGGAGGAGACCCAGTACTTC.

This clone has only a few counts. The CDR3 DNA reads TGTGCCAGCAGGTGGGACAGGAGGCCAGAGACCCAGTACTTC. Amino acid sequence: CASRWDRRPETQYF. The chain has TRBV6-6 and TRBJ2-5, with 8 bases aligning to TRBD1. The length of the CDR3 is 14 residues. CDR1 is MNHNY, CDR2 SVGAGI, per germline (reference sequence). V was pared by 6 bases and J by 4 bases, with 7 bases of the junction left unmatched.

V gene TRBV7-2 combines with J gene TRBJ1-1; 8 positions match TRBD1. Germline V lookup: CDR1 SGHTA, CDR2 FQGNSA. The CDR3 contains 15 residues. Trimming took 5 bases from V and 1 from J; bases not matched to a gene: 6. The CDR3 here is CASSTGQGRNTEAFF. CDR3 nucleotide sequence: TGTGCCAGCAGCACTGGACAGGGAAGGAACACTGAAGCTTTCTTT.

Points on this clone: Relative to the germline gene, one junction end is altered; a read error may explain this. The chain recombines TRBV10-3 with TRBJ2-7, with a tentative D call TRBD1 (6 bases). In germline, CDR1 is ENHRY, CDR2 SYGVKD. This CDR3 contains 13 residues. The CDR3 region is CTSRAGETYEQYF. In nucleotides, the CDR3 is TGCACCTCAAGGGCAGGGGAAACTTACGAGCAGTACTTC.

The V call is TRBV5-4, the J call TRBJ2-4; TRBD2 agrees at 8 bases. CDR1 and CDR2 from the germline V gene are SGHNT and YYREEE (reference sequence). Trimming at V came to 3 bases and at J to 12 bases, leaving 11 bases not matched to a gene. The CDR3 loop spans 14 amino acids. Here the CDR3 reads CASSSGLVPSSQYF. The CDR3, as DNA: TGTGCCAGCAGCTCGGGACTAGTCCCCTCCTCTCAGTACTTC.

This chain links TRBV19 with TRBJ1-5; D gene unclear. CDR3 size: 13 residues. Looked up from germline, CDR1 is LNHDA and CDR2 is SQIVND (reference sequence). The V end lost 4 bases, the J end lost 5 bases, and 9 bases lay between the germline ends. The CDR3 sequence: CASSTYHYQPQHF. The CDR3 nucleotides read TGTGCCAGTAGTACCTATCATTATCAGCCCCAGCATTTT.

The chain has TRBV5-1 and TRBJ1-1; D not resolved. The CDR3 is made up of 14 amino acids. Between the trimmed V and J ends, which lost 0 bases and 1 base, there was a span of 7 bases. The germline V gene has CDR1 SGHRS and CDR2 YFSETQ. CDR3 in DNA: TGCGCCAGCAGCTTGGATGGTCCGAACACTGAAGCTTTCTTT. Its protein is CASSLDGPNTEAFF.